The rows below give T cell receptor beta chains drawn from one sample of a study of shared clonotypes between healthy human individuals. Profiling relied on immunoSEQ multiplex PCR, and the TCRdb table lists in-frame clones only, not all of them. The sample includes around 610,000 clones, 95% to 96% of them seen just once. The sequencing sample was made of naive CD8+ T cells sorted from blood. These receptors were obtained from a woman aged 25 to 39 in good health. The CDR3 runs from the conserved cysteine through the conserved F or W. Fields, in order: clone size, V gene, D gene, J gene, CDR3 DNA, CDR3 protein. A D gene is named only where the DNA matches it firmly. Clone size is given for some rows only: seen once, a few or many times, or a class if the clone is expanded.

clone_size: .
v_call: TRBV4-1
d_call: TRBD2
j_call: TRBJ2-1
cdr3_nt: TGCGCCAGCAGCCAGGAGGGAGGGCCCTACAATGAGCAGTTCTTC
cdr3_aa: CASSQEGGPYNEQFF

clone_size: .
v_call: TRBV14
d_call: TRBD1
j_call: TRBJ2-7
cdr3_nt: TGTGCCAGCAGCCAAGAAGCAGGGGGTCACGAGCAGTACTTC
cdr3_aa: CASSQEAGGHEQYF

clone_size: .
v_call: TRBV6-5
d_call: .
j_call: TRBJ2-6
cdr3_nt: TGTGCCAGCAGTTCCCTAGTCACATCCGGGGCCAACGTCCTGACTTTC
cdr3_aa: CASSSLVTSGANVLTF

clone_size: .
v_call: TRBV15
d_call: .
j_call: TRBJ1-1
cdr3_nt: TGTGCCACCAGCAGAGACACCGGACCGCTGAACACTGAAGCTTTCTTT
cdr3_aa: CATSRDTGPLNTEAFF

clone_size: .
v_call: TRBV28
d_call: TRBD1
j_call: TRBJ1-2
cdr3_nt: TGTGCCAGCAGTTTCCAGACAGGGTGGGATGGCTACACCTTC
cdr3_aa: CASSFQTGWDGYTF

clone_size: few
v_call: TRBV5-4
d_call: .
j_call: TRBJ1-2
cdr3_nt: TGTGCCAGCAGCTTGGGGTCGGGCTTTGGCTACACCTTC
cdr3_aa: CASSLGSGFGYTF

clone_size: .
v_call: TRBV14
d_call: TRBD2
j_call: TRBJ2-3
cdr3_nt: TGTGCCAGCAGCCAGCTAGCGGGAAGAAGCACAGATACGCAGTATTTT
cdr3_aa: CASSQLAGRSTDTQYF

clone_size: .
v_call: TRBV28
d_call: TRBD1
j_call: TRBJ2-7
cdr3_nt: TGTGCCAGCAGCGGGCCAGGGGGCACCTACGAGCAGTACTTC
cdr3_aa: CASSGPGGTYEQYF

clone_size: .
v_call: TRBV5-4
d_call: TRBD2
j_call: TRBJ2-7
cdr3_nt: TGTGCCAGCAGCCCGGGACTAGCGGGAGGGTCTATCTACGAGCAGTACTTC
cdr3_aa: CASSPGLAGGSIYEQYF

clone_size: .
v_call: TRBV27
d_call: TRBD1
j_call: TRBJ2-7
cdr3_nt: TGTGCCAGCAGCCATGGACAGGGGGGGTACGAGCAGTACTTC
cdr3_aa: CASSHGQGGYEQYF

clone_size: once
v_call: TRBV7-9
d_call: .
j_call: TRBJ2-2
cdr3_nt: TGTGCCAGCAGCCCCCGTGGCGGGGAGCTGTTTTTT
cdr3_aa: CASSPRGGELFF

clone_size: .
v_call: TRBV13
d_call: .
j_call: TRBJ2-7
cdr3_nt: TGTGCCAGCAGCTTAGTCCCATACGAGCAGTACTTC
cdr3_aa: CASSLVPYEQYF

clone_size: .
v_call: TRBV25-1
d_call: TRBD1
j_call: TRBJ1-2
cdr3_nt: TGTGCCAGCAGTGAATCTTCAGGCAGGGGGCTCCATGGCTACACCTTC
cdr3_aa: CASSESSGRGLHGYTF

clone_size: once
v_call: TRBV27
d_call: TRBD1
j_call: TRBJ2-7
cdr3_nt: TGTGCCAGCAGTCCAGGGGGTTACTACGAGCAGTACTTC
cdr3_aa: CASSPGGYYEQYF

clone_size: .
v_call: TRBV4-1
d_call: TRBD2
j_call: TRBJ2-7
cdr3_nt: TGCGCCAGCAGCCCGACTAGCGGGAGTGACGAGCAGTACTTC
cdr3_aa: CASSPTSGSDEQYF

clone_size: .
v_call: TRBV13
d_call: .
j_call: TRBJ2-1
cdr3_nt: TGTGCCAGCAGCTTAGGAGGGGCGCGAGGGGACAATGAGCAGTTCTTC
cdr3_aa: CASSLGGARGDNEQFF

clone_size: .
v_call: TRBV2
d_call: TRBD2
j_call: TRBJ2-7
cdr3_nt: TGTGCCAGCAGTGCGCTAGCGGGAGGCGAGCAGTACTTC
cdr3_aa: CASSALAGGEQYF

clone_size: .
v_call: TRBV5-8
d_call: .
j_call: TRBJ1-2
cdr3_nt: TGTGCCAGCAGCCACAGCGGCTCTCTCTCCTTCTACACCTTC
cdr3_aa: CASSHSGSLSFYTF

clone_size: .
v_call: TRBV9
d_call: .
j_call: TRBJ2-3
cdr3_nt: TGTGCCAGCAGCGCTCGGAGGTCTAGCACAGATACGCAGTATTTT
cdr3_aa: CASSARRSSTDTQYF

clone_size: once
v_call: TRBV5-8
d_call: TRBD1
j_call: TRBJ1-5
cdr3_nt: TGTGCCAGCAGCTCAACCGGGACAGGGGATCAGCCCCAGCATTTT
cdr3_aa: CASSSTGTGDQPQHF

clone_size: .
v_call: TRBV28
d_call: .
j_call: TRBJ1-5
cdr3_nt: TGTGCCAGCGCAGTCGGTCAGCCCCAGCATTTT
cdr3_aa: CASAVGQPQHF

clone_size: .
v_call: TRBV28
d_call: .
j_call: TRBJ1-1
cdr3_nt: TGTGCCAGCAGTACCCGGACAGATGCTAAGAACACTGAAGCTTTCTTT
cdr3_aa: CASSTRTDAKNTEAFF

clone_size: .
v_call: TRBV9
d_call: .
j_call: TRBJ1-5
cdr3_nt: TGTGCCAGCAGCGTAGGAGGGGCGGATCATCAGCCCCAGCATTTT
cdr3_aa: CASSVGGADHQPQHF